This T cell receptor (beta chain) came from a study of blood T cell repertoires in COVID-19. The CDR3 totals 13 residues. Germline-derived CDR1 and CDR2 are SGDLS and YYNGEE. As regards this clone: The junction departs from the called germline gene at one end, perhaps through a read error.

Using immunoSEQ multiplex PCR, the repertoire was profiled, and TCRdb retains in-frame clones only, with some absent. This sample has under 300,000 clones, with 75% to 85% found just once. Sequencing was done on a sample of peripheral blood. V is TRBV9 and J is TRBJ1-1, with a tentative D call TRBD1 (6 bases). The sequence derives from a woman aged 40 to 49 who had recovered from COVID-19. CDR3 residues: CASRVDSITEAFF. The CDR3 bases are TGTGCCAGCCGCGTGGACAGTATCACTGAAGCTTTCTTT.